The source of this T cell receptor beta chain is a study of synovial regulatory T cells in juvenile arthritis. Study information: One patient received methotrexate plus infliximab; one lacked treatment information.

The repertoire was sequenced with immunoSEQ multiplex PCR; TCRdb's copy has only in-frame clones and lacks some. The sample table sets out roughly 9,900 clones. To note about this clone: Its antigen is not known.

The 11 donors had active juvenile idiopathic arthritis, with 3 polyarticular and 8 oligoarticular cases. The germline V gene encodes CDR1 ENHRY and CDR2 SYGVKD. The CDR3 is 13 residues long. DNA is not recorded here. Study-wide results and limits: TCR diversity was lower in inflammation-associated blood Treg cells than in other blood Treg cells. Across patients, iaTreg TCR repertoires were mostly private, partly shared with synovial Teff and blood CPL.

The TCR originated in a donor younger than 35 with juvenile idiopathic arthritis. The sequencing input was Treg cells from blood. Stated subset: remaining (HLA-DR-negative) circulating blood Treg cells. The chain recombines TRBV10-3 with TRBJ2-3; TCRdb's D call of TRBD1 is untestable without DNA. The CDR3 here is CAIRGASSDTQYF.